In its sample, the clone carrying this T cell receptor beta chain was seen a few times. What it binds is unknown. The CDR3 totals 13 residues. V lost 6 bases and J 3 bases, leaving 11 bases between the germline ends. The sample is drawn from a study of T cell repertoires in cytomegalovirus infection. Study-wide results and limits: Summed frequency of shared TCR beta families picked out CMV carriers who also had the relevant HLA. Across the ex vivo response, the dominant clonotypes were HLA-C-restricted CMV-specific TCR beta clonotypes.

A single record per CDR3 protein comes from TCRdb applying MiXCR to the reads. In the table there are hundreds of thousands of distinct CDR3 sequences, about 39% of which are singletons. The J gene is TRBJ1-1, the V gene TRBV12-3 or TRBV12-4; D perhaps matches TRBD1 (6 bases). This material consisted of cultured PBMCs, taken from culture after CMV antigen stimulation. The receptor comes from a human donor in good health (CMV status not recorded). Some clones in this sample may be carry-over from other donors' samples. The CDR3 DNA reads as TGTGCCAGCAGAGAGGGGGTGTACACTGAAGCTTTCTTT. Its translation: CASREGVYTEAFF.